Here is one T cell receptor (beta chain) with its context. Assay: immunoSEQ multiplex PCR; the TCRdb copy retains only in-frame clones and omits some. This repertoire shows approximately 170,000 clones, roughly 91% found once; its top ten account for more than 1.3%. The data were taken from a study of control samples from healthy donors and cancer patients. The V gene's germline CDR1 is MNHEY and CDR2 SVGAGI. The CDR3 has 15 amino acids. The V end was cut by 2 bases, the J end by 2 bases, with 13 bases between. This sequence joins TRBV6-5 and TRBJ2-7; possible D gene TRBD2, 7 bases. Sequencing was performed on blood. This clonotype originated in a woman in her thirties in good health. The CDR3 region is CASSYGRGVTYEQYF. For the CDR3, the DNA is TGTGCCAGCAGTTACGGGAGGGGGGTTACCTACGAGCAGTACTTC.